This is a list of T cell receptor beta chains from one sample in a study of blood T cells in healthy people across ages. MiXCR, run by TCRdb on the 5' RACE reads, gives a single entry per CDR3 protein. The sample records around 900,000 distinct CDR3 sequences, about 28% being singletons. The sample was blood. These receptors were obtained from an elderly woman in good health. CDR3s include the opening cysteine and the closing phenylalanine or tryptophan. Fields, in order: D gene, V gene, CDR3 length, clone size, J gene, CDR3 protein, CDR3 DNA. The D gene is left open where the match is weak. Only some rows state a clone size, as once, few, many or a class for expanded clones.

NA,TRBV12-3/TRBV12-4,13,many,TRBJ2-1,CASTQGLYNEQFF,TGTGCCAGCACCCAGGGTCTATACAATGAGCAGTTCTTC
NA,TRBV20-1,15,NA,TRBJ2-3,CGARARRTNTDTQYF,TGCGGTGCTAGAGCCCGTAGGACCAACACAGATACGCAGTATTTT
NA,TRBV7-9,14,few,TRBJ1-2,CASSLASASRGYTF,TGTGCCAGCAGCTTAGCGTCGGCGTCGAGAGGCTACACCTTC
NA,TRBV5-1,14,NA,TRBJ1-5,CASSTDSPNQPQHF,TGCGCCAGCAGCACGGACAGTCCCAATCAGCCCCAGCATTTT
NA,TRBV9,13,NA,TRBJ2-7,CASSDRAPGEQYF,TGTGCCAGCAGCGACCGGGCCCCAGGCGAGCAGTACTTC
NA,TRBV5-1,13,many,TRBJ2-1,CASSTRPNNEQFF,TGCGCCAGCAGCACTAGACCAAACAATGAGCAGTTCTTC
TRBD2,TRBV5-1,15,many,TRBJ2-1,CASSTGTSVYNEQFF,TGCGCCAGCAGCACCGGGACTAGCGTCTACAATGAGCAGTTCTTC
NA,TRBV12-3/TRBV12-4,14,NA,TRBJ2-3,CASRSAASTDVQYF,TGTGCCAGCAGAAGCGCAGCGAGCACAGATGTGCAGTATTTT
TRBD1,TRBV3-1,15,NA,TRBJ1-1,CASSQGTGPGTEAFF,TGTGCCAGCAGCCAAGGGACAGGGCCGGGGACTGAAGCTTTCTTT
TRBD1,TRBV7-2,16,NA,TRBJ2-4,CASSFFEDRGENIQYF,TGTGCCAGCAGCTTCTTCGAGGACAGGGGTGAAAACATTCAGTACTTC
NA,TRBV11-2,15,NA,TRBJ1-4,CASSANSRAGEKLFF,TGTGCCAGCAGCGCTAATTCCAGGGCGGGGGAAAAACTGTTTTTT
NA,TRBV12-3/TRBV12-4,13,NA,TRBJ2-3,CASSLVRGGAQYF,TGTGCCAGCAGTTTAGTGAGAGGTGGTGCGCAGTATTTT
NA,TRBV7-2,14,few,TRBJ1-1,CASSLGGSYTEAFF,TGTGCCAGCAGCTTAGGGGGCAGTTACACTGAAGCTTTCTTT
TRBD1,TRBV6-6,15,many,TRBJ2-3,CASSYLDRVTDTQYF,TGTGCCAGCAGTTACCTGGACAGGGTCACAGATACGCAGTATTTT
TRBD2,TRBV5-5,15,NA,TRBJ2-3,CASSSGTSSTDTQYF,TGTGCCAGCAGCTCCGGGACTAGCTCCACAGATACGCAGTATTTT
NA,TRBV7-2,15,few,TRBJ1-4,CASSLDTSRNEKLFF,TGTGCCAGCAGCTTGGACACTAGTAGAAATGAAAAACTGTTTTTT
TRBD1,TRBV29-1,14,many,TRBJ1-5,CSVRTGEINQPQHF,TGCAGCGTTAGGACAGGGGAAATCAATCAGCCCCAGCATTTT
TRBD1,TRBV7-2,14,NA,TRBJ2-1,CASSPGQGANEQFF,TGTGCCAGCAGCCCGGGACAGGGGGCTAATGAGCAGTTCTTC
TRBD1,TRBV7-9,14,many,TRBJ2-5,CASSRGTGDETQYF,TGTGCCAGCAGCCGCGGGACAGGGGACGAGACCCAGTACTTC
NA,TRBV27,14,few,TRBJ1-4,CASRNAVANEKLFF,TGTGCCAGCCGGAACGCAGTAGCTAATGAAAAACTGTTTTTT
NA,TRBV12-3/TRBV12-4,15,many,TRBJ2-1,CASSLRGADHSEQFF,TGTGCCAGCAGTTTAAGGGGGGCCGATCACAGTGAGCAGTTCTTC
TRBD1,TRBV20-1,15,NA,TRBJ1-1,CSARDSGGLSTEAFF,TGCAGTGCTAGAGATTCAGGGGGATTGAGCACTGAAGCTTTCTTT
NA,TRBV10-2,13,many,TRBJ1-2,CASSDQGAYGYTF,TGCGCCAGCAGTGACCAGGGAGCATATGGCTACACCTTC
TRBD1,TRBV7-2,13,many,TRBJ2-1,CASRRDRGGEQFF,TGTGCCAGCAGACGGGACAGGGGGGGTGAGCAGTTCTTC
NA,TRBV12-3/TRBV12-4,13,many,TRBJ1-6,CASSFGYNSPLHF,TGTGCCAGCAGTTTTGGTTATAATTCACCCCTCCACTTT
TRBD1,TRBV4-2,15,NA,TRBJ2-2,CASSQGQGATGELFF,TGTGCCAGCAGCCAAGGACAGGGGGCCACCGGGGAGCTGTTTTTT
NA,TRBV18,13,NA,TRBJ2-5,CASPPLPQETQYF,TGTGCCAGCCCACCACTGCCGCAAGAGACCCAGTACTTC
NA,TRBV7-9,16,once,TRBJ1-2,CASSSNGGEGIGGYTF,TGTGCCAGCAGCTCCAATGGTGGGGAGGGGATAGGAGGCTACACCTTC
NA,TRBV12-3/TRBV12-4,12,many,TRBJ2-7,CASRMAGYEQYF,TGTGCCAGCAGGATGGCAGGCTACGAGCAGTACTTC
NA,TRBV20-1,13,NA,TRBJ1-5,CSARVSLDQPQHF,TGCAGTGCTAGAGTTTCCCTCGATCAGCCCCAGCATTTT
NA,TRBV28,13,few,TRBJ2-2,CASRRGSGGELFF,TGTGCCAGCAGAAGGGGGTCGGGCGGGGAGCTGTTTTTT
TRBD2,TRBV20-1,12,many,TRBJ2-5,CGGTSGVETQYF,TGCGGAGGGACTAGCGGGGTTGAGACCCAGTACTTC
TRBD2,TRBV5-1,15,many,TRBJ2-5,CASSLAGGIQETQYF,TGCGCCAGCAGCTTGGCGGGGGGGATCCAAGAGACCCAGTACTTC
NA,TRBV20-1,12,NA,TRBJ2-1,CSAGQINNEQFF,TGCAGTGCCGGACAGATTAACAATGAGCAGTTCTTC
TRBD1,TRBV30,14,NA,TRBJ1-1,CAWRRTGMVSEAFF,TGTGCCTGGAGGCGGACAGGGATGGTCTCTGAAGCTTTCTTT
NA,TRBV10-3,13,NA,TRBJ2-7,CAISQDGFYEQYF,TGTGCCATCAGCCAAGACGGATTCTACGAGCAGTACTTC